This T cell receptor beta chain was observed in a study of monozygotic twins with inflammatory bowel disease (dated 2019 in TCRdb). Concerning the study at large: The full study comprised 28 monozygotic twin pairs: nine German pairs (four IBD-concordant, five IBD-discordant) and 19 IBD-discordant Danish pairs. Each individual had, on average, about 151 000 unique TCRalpha sequences and 181 000 unique TCRbeta sequences available for analysis. The search for disease-associated traits relied mainly on comparing IBD patients with their genetically identical healthy co-twins within discordant pairs. What the study reported, not specific to this receptor: Different T cell subtypes could not be distinguished in the analysis. Because patients received different immunosuppressive treatments, the repertoires may have picked up extra background noise and variability between individuals. No difference in repertoire similarity was observed between concordant and discordant twins, possibly owing to limited statistical power. Compared with healthy twins, IBD patients had fewer clonotypes in common with other individuals, a difference most pronounced in patients showing signs of disease activity. No single strong signal or clonotype linked to IBD turned up in the results, so the idea that one exists was not supported. TCRbeta repertoire diversity, by inverse Simpson index, was decreased in IBD patients compared with their healthy co-twins.

With regard to this clonotype: This clone's antigen is unknown.

Counted from cysteine to phenylalanine, this CDR3 has 14 amino acids. The record lacks a DNA sequence. The germline V gene sets CDR1 to SGHVS and CDR2 to FNYEAQ. The method behind the library was 5' RACE. The input for every TCR library was 3,500 to 4,000 ng of total RNA. For each sample, cDNA synthesis was carried out in eight separate reactions using SMARTScribe reverse transcriptase. During cDNA synthesis, template switching introduced unique molecular identifiers that contained a 6-nucleotide sample barcode. TCRalpha and TCRbeta cDNA was amplified by two nested PCRs of 16 and 9 cycles, with bead purification after each PCR. Before amplification, the cDNA was both treated with uracil DNA-glycosylase and purified with the QIAquick PCR purification kit. In the second PCR, Illumina TruSeq-compatible adapters and sample-specific barcodes were added. TapeStation and Qubit were used to check library quality and concentration, and 4 to 6 ng of each library went into the pool. Sequencing of the pooled libraries was done on an Illumina HiSeq2500 single-index Rapid Run using custom sequencing primers and 2 x 100 bp reads. The original pipeline was this. MiGEC version 1.2.6 was used for UMI-based consensus assembly, which corrected PCR and sequencing errors. MiXCR version 2.1.1 handled V(D)J alignment, clonotype assembly and CDR3 extraction. Gene usage, clonotype sharing and MAIT/NKT TCR abundance were normalised by analysing the top 1000, 10 000 and 20 000 clonotypes per sample. After downsampling to 27 000 UMIs, diversity was calculated as the inverse Simpson index using the vegan R package. Paired Mann-Whitney U tests were applied to discordant twin pairs, and Benjamini-Hochberg correction was used for multiple testing. Reads reprocessed by TCRdb are summarized as one entry per CDR3 protein sequence, and DNA is absent. The V and J calls and clone size are TCRdb's, not the authors'. Per the sample table, the count is about 160,000 distinct CDR3 sequences. The ten largest clones add up to roughly 2.6% of the sample.

From each donor, an approximately 2.3 ml peripheral blood sample was drawn into PAXgene tubes and stored at -80 degrees C. Without T cell sorting, total RNA was isolated from whole blood using the PAXgene blood miRNA kit on an automated QIAcube. Deep TCRalpha and TCRbeta repertoire profiling with unique molecular barcoding was performed on peripheral blood of monozygotic twin pairs concordant or discordant for inflammatory bowel disease. Smoking habits were recorded for all twin pairs, and individuals were classified as current, former or never smokers. This clonotype was obtained from a human donor with ulcerative colitis or Crohn's disease, or a healthy co-twin of an affected twin (not recorded which). The sequence joins TRBV7-6 to TRBJ2-5; TCRdb picks TRBD2, but there is no DNA to check that call. The source material was blood. The CDR3 corresponds to CASSPGGSWKTQYF.